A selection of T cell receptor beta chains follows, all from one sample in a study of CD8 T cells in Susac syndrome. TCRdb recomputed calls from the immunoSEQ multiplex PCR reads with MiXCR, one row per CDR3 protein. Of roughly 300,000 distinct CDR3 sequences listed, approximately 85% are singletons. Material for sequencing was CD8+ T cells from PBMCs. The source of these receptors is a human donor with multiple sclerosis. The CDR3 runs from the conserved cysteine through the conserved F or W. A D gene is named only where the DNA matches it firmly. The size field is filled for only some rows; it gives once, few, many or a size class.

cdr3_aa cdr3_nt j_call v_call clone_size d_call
CASSVGQGPGNEQFF TGTGCCAGCAGCGTAGGCCAAGGGCCTGGGAATGAGCAGTTCTTC TRBJ2-1 TRBV9 NA NA
CASGGLAVNEQFF TGTGCCTCTGGGGGACTAGCGGTGAATGAGCAGTTCTTC TRBJ2-1 TRBV27 few TRBD2
CASSEGWANEQFF TGCGCCAGCAGTGAGGGCTGGGCGAATGAGCAGTTCTTC TRBJ2-1 TRBV10-1 NA NA
CASSPQGANSPLHF TGTGCCAGCAGCCCACAGGGGGCAAATTCACCCCTCCACTTT TRBJ1-6 TRBV13 NA TRBD1
CASSFPGGVPQHF TGTGCCAGCAGTTTCCCCGGAGGGGTACCCCAGCATTTT TRBJ1-5 TRBV27 NA NA
CASSSGTSGGGGAEQFF TGTGCCAGCAGCTCCGGGACTAGCGGGGGAGGGGGCGCGGAGCAGTTCTTC TRBJ2-1 TRBV13 NA TRBD2
CASSSGGLVNSPLHF TGCGCCAGCAGCTCCGGTGGACTGGTTAATTCACCCCTCCACTTT TRBJ1-6 TRBV5-1 NA NA
CASSQTGGGELFF TGTGCCAGCAGCCAGACGGGAGGAGGGGAGCTGTTTTTT TRBJ2-2 TRBV14 NA TRBD2
CASSPRPYEQYF TGTGCCAGCAGCCCCCGACCATACGAGCAGTACTTC TRBJ2-7 TRBV11-2 few NA
CATSGLRDTSYEQYF TGTGCCACCAGCGGACTCCGGGACACTTCCTACGAGCAGTACTTC TRBJ2-7 TRBV15 NA NA
CSAMTPEQYF TGCAGTGCTATGACACCGGAGCAGTACTTC TRBJ2-7 TRBV20-1 NA NA
CASSQSVATANSYEQYF TGTGCCAGCAGCCAAAGCGTGGCGACAGCGAACTCCTACGAGCAGTACTTC TRBJ2-7 TRBV3-1 NA NA
CAWSVAGGGGSGANVLTF TGTGCCTGGAGTGTAGCAGGGGGTGGGGGATCTGGGGCCAACGTCCTGACTTTC TRBJ2-6 TRBV30 NA TRBD1
CASSLGHYYEQYF TGTGCCAGCAGTTTAGGACATTACTACGAGCAGTACTTC TRBJ2-7 TRBV27 NA NA
CASSLGATSSYEQYF TGTGCCAGCAGTTTGGGTGCTACCAGCTCCTACGAGCAGTACTTC TRBJ2-7 TRBV27 NA NA
CSARDIATNTGELFF TGCAGTGCTAGAGATATAGCCACGAACACCGGGGAGCTGTTTTTT TRBJ2-2 TRBV20-1 NA NA
CATSVRSSYNEQFF TGTGCCACCAGTGTACGGAGCTCCTACAATGAGCAGTTCTTC TRBJ2-1 TRBV24-1 few NA
CASSYGYTIYF TGTGCCAGCAGTTACGGCTACACCATATATTTT TRBJ1-3 TRBV6-5 NA NA
CASRAIGGAGQPQHF TGTGCCAGCAGGGCTATAGGGGGGGCCGGTCAGCCCCAGCATTTT TRBJ1-5 TRBV7-2 NA NA
CASSQDYGDSNQPQHF TGTGCCAGCAGCCAAGATTACGGGGATAGCAATCAGCCCCAGCATTTT TRBJ1-5 TRBV3-1 NA NA
CASSLVSEGAEQYF TGTGCCAGCAGCTTAGTTTCGGAAGGCGCCGAGCAGTACTTC TRBJ2-7 TRBV7-2 NA NA
CSAGSYGYTF TGCAGTGCCGGGTCCTATGGCTACACCTTC TRBJ1-2 TRBV20-1 NA NA
CAITASGDSYEQYF TGTGCCATCACCGCCTCCGGAGACAGCTACGAGCAGTACTTC TRBJ2-7 TRBV28 NA NA
CASSYALEGLNTGELFF TGTGCCAGCAGTTACGCGTTGGAGGGGTTGAACACCGGGGAGCTGTTTTTT TRBJ2-2 TRBV6-5 NA NA
CASSHRTGGPYEQYF TGTGCCAGCAGCCACCGGACAGGGGGCCCCTACGAGCAGTACTTC TRBJ2-7 TRBV9 NA TRBD1
CASSDSAGSNQPQHF TGTGCCAGCAGTGATTCAGCGGGCAGCAATCAGCCCCAGCATTTT TRBJ1-5 TRBV6-1 NA NA
CASSPTLTGLDGYTF TGTGCCAGCAGCCCGACCCTGACAGGGCTGGATGGCTACACCTTC TRBJ1-2 TRBV7-9 NA TRBD1
CASSLVFGGSKLYEQYF TGCGCCAGCAGCTTGGTTTTCGGCGGGAGCAAACTCTACGAGCAGTACTTC TRBJ2-7 TRBV5-1 NA TRBD2
CASSLIPKARTYNEQFF TGTGCCAGCAGTTTAATCCCCAAGGCCAGGACCTACAATGAGCAGTTCTTC TRBJ2-1 TRBV27 NA NA
CASSPDSGRLSDTQYF TGTGCCAGCAGTCCGGACAGCGGGAGGCTGTCAGATACGCAGTATTTT TRBJ2-3 TRBV27 NA TRBD2
CSVPGTEQFF TGCAGCGTCCCCGGGACAGAGCAGTTCTTC TRBJ2-1 TRBV29-1 NA NA
CACLLANYGYTF TGTGCCTGCTTATTAGCTAACTATGGCTACACCTTC TRBJ1-2 TRBV30 NA NA
CASSPRQGITDTQYF TGTGCCAGCAGTCCCAGACAGGGGATCACAGATACGCAGTATTTT TRBJ2-3 TRBV28 NA TRBD1
CASSFSGQGWTYEQYF TGTGCCAGCAGTTTTTCTGGGCAGGGGTGGACCTACGAGCAGTACTTC TRBJ2-7 TRBV27 NA NA
CASSSPDSGNTIYF TGCGCCAGCAGCTCGCCGGACTCTGGAAACACCATATATTTT TRBJ1-3 TRBV5-1 NA NA
CASSLGAGMGETQYF TGTGCCAGCAGCTTAGGGGCTGGGATGGGAGAGACCCAGTACTTC TRBJ2-5 TRBV7-8 NA NA
CASSWDGTSGANVLTF TGTGCCAGCAGCTGGGACGGGACCTCTGGGGCCAACGTCCTGACTTTC TRBJ2-6 TRBV7-9 NA NA
CASSGGSIVNEQFF TGTGCCAGTAGCGGCGGGAGTATAGTCAATGAGCAGTTCTTC TRBJ2-1 TRBV19 NA TRBD2
CASGSTEGSSYNEQFF TGTGCTAGTGGTTCGACGGAGGGGAGCTCCTACAATGAGCAGTTCTTC TRBJ2-1 TRBV12-5 NA NA
CAWSVTSTTQQYF TGTGCCTGGAGTGTAACCTCAACTACGCAGCAGTACTTC TRBJ2-7 TRBV30 NA NA
CASSSGFTDTQYF TGTGCCAGCAGCTCGGGCTTCACGGATACGCAGTATTTT TRBJ2-3 TRBV11-2 NA NA
CASSGLDREDAFQETQYF TGTGCCAGCAGCGGACTGGACAGGGAGGATGCATTCCAAGAGACCCAGTACTTC TRBJ2-5 TRBV5-6 NA TRBD1
CASSERETGETQYF TGTGCCAGCAGTGAAAGGGAGACGGGGGAGACCCAGTACTTC TRBJ2-5 TRBV25-1 NA NA
CASSVEGVPHEQYF TGTGCCAGCAGCGTAGAAGGGGTTCCCCACGAGCAGTACTTC TRBJ2-7 TRBV9 NA NA
CSASGDGQNHYEQYF TGCAGTGCTAGTGGGGACGGACAAAATCACTACGAGCAGTACTTC TRBJ2-7 TRBV20-1 NA NA
CAIRVSNEQFF TGTGCCATCAGGGTATCGAATGAGCAGTTCTTC TRBJ2-1 TRBV10-3 NA NA
CASSLGQGVDWPYEQYF TGTGCCAGCAGTTTAGGACAGGGCGTGGATTGGCCCTACGAGCAGTACTTC TRBJ2-7 TRBV28 NA TRBD1
CSVVGGAYNEQFF TGCAGCGTTGTTGGCGGGGCCTACAATGAGCAGTTCTTC TRBJ2-1 TRBV29-1 NA NA